This TCR beta chain was found in a study of OX40 agonist ivuxolimab in advanced cancers. Sequencing was performed with immunoSEQ multiplex PCR; in TCRdb, only in-frame clones are kept and a portion is missing. This table has about 36,000 clones, approximately 79% appearing once. A few counts support this clone. The source of this sequence is an adult with an advanced solid tumor such as melanoma, head and neck, liver or kidney cancer. The sample in question was CD4+ or CD8+ T cells sorted from blood, obtained in a trial of the OX40 agonist ivuxolimab.

The CDR3 is CATSRVLGVEAFF. The DNA of the CDR3 is TGTGCCACCAGCAGAGTACTAGGCGTTGAAGCTTTCTTT. The V and J genes are TRBV15 and TRBJ1-1; D gene ambiguous. The CDR3 is 13 residues long. Trimming removed 1 base at V and 7 bases at J, with 10 bases between. In germline, CDR1 is LNHNV, CDR2 YYDKDF (reference sequence).